Listed here is a single T cell receptor (beta chain). As yet, its antigen is unknown. This sample was included in a study of stem cell transplantation in POMP-related autoinflammatory disease. Measured with immunoSEQ multiplex PCR; TCRdb has only the in-frame clones, and not every one. Of 25,000 to 40,000 clones listed, 70% to 90% are singletons. General study points: Unique TRB V-J gene pairings were limited in number in patients with PRAID. A trend toward lower repertoire diversity and greater clonality appeared in every analyzed T-cell subset of PRAID patients.

Germline V lookup: CDR1 LNHDA, CDR2 SQIVND (reference sequence). V lost 3 bases, J lost 0 bases, and 9 bases lay in between. The CDR3 loop spans 15 amino acids. This clonotype originated in a human donor with POMP-related autoinflammation and immune dysregulation (PRAID). The J gene is TRBJ1-5, the V gene TRBV19; a possible D gene is TRBD1 (5 bases). The sample in question was CD4+ T cells from PBMCs, obtained before stem cell transplantation. The CDR3 DNA reads TGTGCCAGTAGTATTGAGGGGTATAGCAATCAGCCCCAGCATTTT. Amino acids: CASSIEGYSNQPQHF.